This TCR beta chain was obtained from a study of CD8 T cells in Susac syndrome (dated by TCRdb to between 2018 and 2021). For the wider study: Of the Susac syndrome patients who were sequenced, 5 or 6 had clinically active disease and roughly 8 were in clinical remission. At blood withdrawal, Susac syndrome patients were either therapy-naive, taking corticosteroids (in some cases with IVIg as well), or taking IVIg alone. The study used repertoire sequencing to test whether antigen drove CD8+ T cell activation and differentiation in Susac syndrome. The clonality of the CD8+ T cell repertoire was compared across about a dozen healthy donors, around 14 Susac syndrome patients and around 15 multiple sclerosis patients.

As for this clonotype: This clone's antigen is unknown. Per-nucleotide qualities are absent, and no much larger clonotype sits a single base away.

RNA was extracted with the RNeasy kit and roughly 0.5 to 1 ug was reverse transcribed using random hexamers. The immunoSEQ multiplex PCR assay, covering 54 Vbeta and 13 Jbeta segments, was used to amplify TCR beta CDR3 regions. PCR amplification bias was corrected by using a synthetic template baseline for primer optimization and computational correction. Turning to the authors' computational methods: Reads were assigned to V, D and J genes according to IMGT and analyzed in immunoSEQ Analyzer, with only productive sequences retained. Clonality was calculated as one minus the Shannon entropy normalized by log2 of the number of productive unique sequences. For each patient and control, public and private clones were evaluated within the 100 most prevalent clones. Clones were defined as Susac-specific when absent from the healthy and MS cohorts, from 1052 published viral clones and from other ImmuneACCESS disease sequences. TCRdb reprocessing: public reads trimmed at Q25 with fastp, clones called with MiXCR, in-frame beta chains kept. Each record represents a unique CDR3 protein, reported with the most common genes and DNA among its rows. TCRdb, not the original authors, processed these V and J calls. This sample has about 140,000 distinct CDR3 sequences in its table, and about 95% of those were observed once. Jointly, the top ten make up roughly 0.17% of the sample.

What the authors observed across the whole study: Clonal expansion was observed in Susac syndrome CD8+ repertoires, with the highest expansion in CD8+ TEMRA cells and greater expansion in clinically active than in remitting patients. The number of individuals in the TCR sequencing and HLA analysis was acknowledged as relatively small. Roughly 15 and five Susac-specific public clones were found in the total CD8+ and CD8+ TEMRA repertoires, respectively.

Peripheral blood CD8+ and CD4+ T cells from healthy donors, Susac syndrome patients and multiple sclerosis patients were profiled by high-throughput TCR beta sequencing. Recently defined diagnostic criteria for definite or probable disease were met by the Susac syndrome patients. CD8+ TEMRA cells were enriched by FACS, while bulk CD8+ and CD4+ T cells were purified by magnetic negative isolation. Blood was collected in EDTA tubes and processed within 24 hours, with PBMCs isolated through density gradient centrifugation. PBMCs intended for TCR sequencing were frozen in liquid nitrogen and were later thawed in a 37 degrees C water bath. A purity of at least 90% was achieved for sorted or isolated CD4+, CD8+ and CD8+ TEMRA cells. The junction shows trimming of 2 bases on V and 5 bases on J, plus 13 bases between the germline ends. Spanning cysteine to phenylalanine, the CDR3 consists of 14 amino acids. The kept DNA is CDR3 alone, 42 bases in frame from the first base. CDR1 and CDR2 were assigned from the germline V gene as SGHRS and YFSETQ.

This TCR came from a human donor with Susac syndrome. The specimen was CD8+ T cells from PBMCs. The V gene is TRBV5-1 and the J gene is TRBJ2-5; the D gene cannot be named for sure. The CDR3 reads as follows: CASSFGTGKETQYF. The sequence in DNA is TGCGCCAGCAGCTTTGGAACGGGCAAGGAGACCCAGTACTTC.